This T cell receptor beta chain is drawn from a study of OX40 agonist ivuxolimab in advanced cancers. The wider study: Treatment of patients was with ivuxolimab, an agonistic anti-OX40 (CD134) antibody. A mean age of roughly 60 years, range about 20 to 85, was recorded, and around 85% were male. Study observations and caveats: With doses of 0.1 to 3.0 mg/kg, CD4+ and CD8+ blood T cells had undergone clonal expansion by week 6.

Autoimmune disease history or systemic immunosuppression led to patients being barred. This CDR3 contains 12 residues. Germline V lookup: CDR1 ENHRY, CDR2 SYGVKD. With 0 bases removed from V and 9 bases from J, the gap between germline ends came to 6 bases. About this clone: What it recognizes is unknown.

Here immunoSEQ multiplex PCR was the method, and the copy in TCRdb shows in-frame clones only, minus some. The sample lists fewer than 55,000 clones, approximately 80% occurring once. The source was CD4+ or CD8+ T cells sorted from blood, collected in a trial of the OX40 agonist ivuxolimab. This receptor was taken from an adult with an advanced solid tumor such as melanoma, head and neck, liver or kidney cancer. The chain combines TRBV10-3 with TRBJ2-1; D unclear. CDR3 sequence reads: CAISESRGEQFF. DNA of the CDR3: TGTGCCATCAGTGAGTCTAGAGGTGAGCAGTTCTTC.